The next 5 T cell receptor beta chains were all read from a single sample in a study of OX40 agonist ivuxolimab in advanced cancers. Libraries were prepared by immunoSEQ multiplex PCR; TCRdb keeps only in-frame clonotypes and omits some of them. The sample includes 77,000 or so clones, 87% of them seen just once. The specimen was CD4+ or CD8+ T cells sorted from blood, collected in a trial of the OX40 agonist ivuxolimab. The receptors derive from an adult with an advanced solid tumor such as melanoma, head and neck, liver or kidney cancer.

J is TRBJ2-7 and V is TRBV2; 7 bases agree with TRBD2. Trimming removed 3 bases from V and 11 bases from J; junction bases left unmatched: 4. Per germline, CDR1 SNHLY and CDR2 FYNNEI. The CDR3 has 11 residues. CDR3 sequence reads: CASSESSGEYF. For the CDR3, the DNA is TGTGCCAGCAGTGAGTCTAGCGGAGAGTACTTC.

The chain couples TRBV10-1 to TRBJ1-1, with TRBD1 as a possible D gene (6 bases). V gave up 0 bases and J gave up 2 bases, with 7 bases separating them. CDR3 length: 14 amino acids. CDR1 and CDR2 from the germline V gene are WNHNN and SYGVQD (reference sequence). The chain's CDR3 is CASSESGANTEAFF. The CDR3 bases are TGCGCCAGCAGTGAGTCGGGGGCTAACACTGAAGCTTTCTTT.

This clone was seen just once. The chain recombines TRBV28 with TRBJ1-1, with TRBD1 as a possible D gene (6 bases). CDR1 MDHEN and CDR2 SYDVKM come from the germline V gene. The V and J ends lost 2 bases and 10 bases respectively, with 11 bases between them. CDR3 length: 12 amino acids. CDR3 residues: CASSLTGRVAFF. The CDR3 region has the DNA TGTGCCAGCAGTTTAACAGGGCGAGTAGCTTTCTTT.

V usage is TRBV7-2 and J usage is TRBJ2-3, with D tentatively TRBD1 (6 bases). This CDR3 has 16 amino acids. V lost 4 bases, J lost 4 bases, and 18 bases lay in between. The germline V gene encodes CDR1 SGHTA and CDR2 FQGNSA. In DNA, the CDR3 is TGTGCCAGCAGCTCTAGGCAGGGCTGGGGGCCAGATACGCAGTATTTT. Amino acid sequence: CASSSRQGWGPDTQYF.

This sequence joins TRBV2 and TRBJ2-5; the match to TRBD1 covers 12 bases. This CDR3 comprises 15 residues. CDR1 is SNHLY, CDR2 FYNNEI, per germline. V was pared by 6 bases and J by 5 bases, with 7 bases of the junction left unmatched. The CDR3 sequence: CASRGQGASSETQYF. The CDR3 nucleotides are TGTGCCAGCAGGGGACAGGGGGCATCTAGTGAGACCCAGTACTTC.